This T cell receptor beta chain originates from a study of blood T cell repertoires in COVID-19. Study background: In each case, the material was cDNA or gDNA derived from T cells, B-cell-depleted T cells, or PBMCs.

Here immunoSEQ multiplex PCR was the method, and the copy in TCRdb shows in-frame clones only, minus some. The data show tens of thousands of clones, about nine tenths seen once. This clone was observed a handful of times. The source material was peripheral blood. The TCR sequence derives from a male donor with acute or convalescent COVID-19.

The chain's CDR3 is CASNGLNQPQHF. For the CDR3, the DNA is TGTGCCAGTAATGGCCTCAATCAGCCCCAGCATTTT. V is TRBV19 and J is TRBJ1-5; D unclear. This CDR3 spans 12 amino acids. Trimming removed 7 bases from V and 3 bases from J, with 7 bases in between. Germline V gene lookup returns CDR1 LNHDA and CDR2 SQIVND (reference sequence). Full variable domain (missing parts from reference TRBV19 and TRBJ1-5): DGGITQSPKYLFRKEGQNVTLSCEQNLNHDAMYWYRQDPGQGLRLIYYSQIVNDFQKGDIAEGYSVSREKKESFPLTVTSAQKNPTAFYLCASNGLNQPQHFGDGTRLSIL.